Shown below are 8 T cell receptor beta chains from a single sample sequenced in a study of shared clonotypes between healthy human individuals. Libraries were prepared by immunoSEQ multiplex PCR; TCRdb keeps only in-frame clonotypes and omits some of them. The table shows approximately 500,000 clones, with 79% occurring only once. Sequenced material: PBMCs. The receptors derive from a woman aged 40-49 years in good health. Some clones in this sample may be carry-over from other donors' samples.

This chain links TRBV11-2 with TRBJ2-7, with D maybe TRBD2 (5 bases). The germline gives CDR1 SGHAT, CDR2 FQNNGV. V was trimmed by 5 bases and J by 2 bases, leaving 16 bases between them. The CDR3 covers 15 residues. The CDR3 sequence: CASSPSRGAAYEQYF. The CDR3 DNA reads TGTGCCAGCAGCCCAAGCCGGGGAGCGGCCTACGAGCAGTACTTC.

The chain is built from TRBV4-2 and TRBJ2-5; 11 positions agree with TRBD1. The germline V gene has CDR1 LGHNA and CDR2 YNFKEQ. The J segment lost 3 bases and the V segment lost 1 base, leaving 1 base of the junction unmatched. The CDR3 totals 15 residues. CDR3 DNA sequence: TGTGCCAGCAGCCAAGCGGGACAGGGGGAAGAGACCCAGTACTTC. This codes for CASSQAGQGEETQYF.

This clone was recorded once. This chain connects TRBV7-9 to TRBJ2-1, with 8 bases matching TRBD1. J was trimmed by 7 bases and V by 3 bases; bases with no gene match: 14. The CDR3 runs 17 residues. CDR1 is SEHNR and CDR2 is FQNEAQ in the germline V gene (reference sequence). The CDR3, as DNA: TGTGCCAGCAGCTTCTATGGGATGGGACAGGCCGAGAATGAGCAGTTCTTC. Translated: CASSFYGMGQAENEQFF.

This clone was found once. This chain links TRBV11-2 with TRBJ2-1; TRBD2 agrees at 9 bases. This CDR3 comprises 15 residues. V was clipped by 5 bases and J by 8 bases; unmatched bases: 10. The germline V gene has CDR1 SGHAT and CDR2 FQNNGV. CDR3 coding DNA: TGTGCCAGCAGCCGACTAGCGGCCTTTCTCGATGAGCAGTTCTTC. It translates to CASSRLAAFLDEQFF.

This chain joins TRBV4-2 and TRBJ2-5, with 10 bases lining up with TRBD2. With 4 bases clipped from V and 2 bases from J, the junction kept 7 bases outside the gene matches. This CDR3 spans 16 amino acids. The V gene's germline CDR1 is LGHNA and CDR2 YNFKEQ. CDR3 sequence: CASSPLAGARQETQYF. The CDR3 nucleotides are TGTGCCAGCAGCCCGCTAGCGGGAGCCAGACAAGAGACCCAGTACTTC.

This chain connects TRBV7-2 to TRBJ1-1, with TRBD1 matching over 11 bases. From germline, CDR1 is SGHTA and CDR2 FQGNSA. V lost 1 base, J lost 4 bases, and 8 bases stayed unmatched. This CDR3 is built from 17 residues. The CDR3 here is CASSLGPPGTGGTEAFF. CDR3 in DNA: TGTGCCAGCAGCTTAGGGCCCCCCGGGACAGGGGGCACTGAAGCTTTCTTT.

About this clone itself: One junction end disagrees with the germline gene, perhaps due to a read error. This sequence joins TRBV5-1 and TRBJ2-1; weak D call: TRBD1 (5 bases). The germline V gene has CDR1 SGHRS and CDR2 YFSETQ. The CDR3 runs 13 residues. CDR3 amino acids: CASNLGRVNEQFF. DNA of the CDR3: TGCGCCAGCAACTTGGGCAGGGTGAATGAGCAGTTCTTC.

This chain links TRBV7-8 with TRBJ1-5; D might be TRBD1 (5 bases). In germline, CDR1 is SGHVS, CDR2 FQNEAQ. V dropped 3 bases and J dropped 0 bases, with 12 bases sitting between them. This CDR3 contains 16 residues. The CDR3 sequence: CASSFNRDSSNQPQHF. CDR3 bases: TGTGCCAGCAGCTTCAACCGAGACAGTAGCAATCAGCCCCAGCATTTT.